Sequencing of this TCR beta chain was carried out in a study of identical twins. The table lists this clonotype with many counts. TCRdb used MiXCR to reprocess the 5' RACE reads, holding one entry per CDR3 protein. The table records about 240,000 distinct CDR3 sequences, about 10% of them present only once. The V gene lost 5 bases and the J gene lost 1 base, with 11 bases spanning the gap. There are 14 residues in the CDR3. Germline CDR1 and CDR2: MDHEN and SYDVKM. This TCR came from a man aged 45-65 years in good health. Sequenced: memory T cells sorted from blood. This rearrangement joins TRBV28 to TRBJ1-1; possibly TRBD1 for D (5 bases). The CDR3, as DNA: TGTGCCAGCAGTGCCGACAGACCGAACACTGAAGCTTTCTTT. This sequence encodes CASSADRPNTEAFF.